Reported below is one T cell receptor beta chain. No cognate antigen has been identified for it. Nothing much larger sits one base from this clone, and base qualities are not available. The CDR3 runs 13 amino acids, cysteine and phenylalanine included. This entry keeps only the CDR3 DNA: 39 bases, framed from base 1. Per the germline V gene (reference sequence), GTSNPN is the CDR1 and SVGIG is the CDR2. V is shortened by 2 bases, J by 1 base, and the region joining them spans 8 bases. The data originate from a study of T cell changes during pregnancy in multiple sclerosis (dated by TCRdb to the late 2010s). Regarding the complete study: In women with multiple sclerosis, the researchers looked at how the T cell repertoire shifted as pregnancy progressed.

The protocol used for the library was the immunoSEQ multiplex PCR assay. TCRdb re-hosts the immuneACCESS table, in-frame sequences only. Its copies lack some clones; in the studies checked, an unresolved V gene accounts for under half of them, and the cause for the rest is not known. The sample table holds about 43,000 clones, of which approximately 87% were seen once. The ten largest clones capture 4% to 6% of the sample. This receptor was obtained from a female donor in good health, enrolled as a control in a pregnancy study. The material was peripheral blood, obtained in the second trimester of pregnancy. This sequence uses TRBV30 and TRBJ1-1; no D gene is confidently identified. This receptor carries the CDR3 CAWSNRQNTEAFF. Read as DNA, the sequence is TGTGCCTGGAGTAACAGACAGAACACTGAAGCTTTCTTT. Supplemented by the reference TRBV30 and TRBJ1-1 proteins around the CDR3, the complete variable domain is SQTIHQWPATLVQPVGSPLSLECTVEGTSNPNLYWYRQAAGRGLQLLFYSVGIGQISSEVPQNLSASRPQDRQFILSSKKLLLSDSGFYLCAWSNRQNTEAFFGQGTRLTVV.